This entry lists 28 T cell receptor beta chains sequenced from one sample in a study of CD8 T cells in Susac syndrome. Reverse transcription of 0.5 to 1 ug RNA was performed with random hexamers. Each CDR3 protein is one row after TCRdb ran MiXCR on the immunoSEQ multiplex PCR reads. The table records 90,000 or so distinct CDR3 sequences, 80% to 95% of them present only once. Sequenced sample: CD8+ T cells from PBMCs. The receptor set was obtained from a human donor in good health.

This rearrangement joins TRBV29-1 to TRBJ1-2, with a weak D call TRBD1 (6 bases). Germline V gene sequence: CDR1 SQVTM, CDR2 ANQGSEA. The CDR3 runs 13 residues. V dropped 3 bases and J dropped 2 bases, with 10 bases sitting between them. The chain's CDR3 is CSVDTGWNYGYTF. The CDR3, as DNA: TGCAGCGTTGATACAGGGTGGAACTATGGCTACACCTTC.

V is TRBV19 and J is TRBJ1-1, with 8 bases matching TRBD1. Germline V lookup: CDR1 LNHDA, CDR2 SQIVND (reference sequence). V lost 5 bases, J lost 5 bases, and 4 bases stayed unmatched. The CDR3 runs to 13 residues. CDR3 amino acids: CASSVNRGTEAFF. In nucleotides, the CDR3 is TGTGCCAGTAGTGTTAACAGGGGGACTGAAGCTTTCTTT.

The V gene is TRBV7-2, the J gene TRBJ2-1; 7 nucleotides align to TRBD2. Germline V gene lookup returns CDR1 SGHTA and CDR2 FQGNSA. Losses at the gene ends were 5 bases for V and 4 bases for J; bases not matched to a gene: 5. The CDR3 loop spans 14 amino acids. CDR3 protein: CASSVLAVYNEQFF. In DNA, the CDR3 is TGTGCCAGCAGCGTTCTAGCGGTTTACAATGAGCAGTTCTTC.

This clonotype was observed a few times. The genes are TRBV20-1 and TRBJ1-1, with D hard to call. Trimming removed 7 bases from V and 4 bases from J, with 10 bases in between. This CDR3 is built from 11 residues. Germline CDR1 reads DFQATT; CDR2 reads SNEGSKA (reference sequence). CDR3 residues: CSVVVGTEAFF. The DNA of the CDR3 is TGCAGTGTGGTCGTGGGCACTGAAGCTTTCTTT.

This sequence joins TRBV2 and TRBJ2-3; perhaps TRBD2 as D (7 bases). Germline lookup yields CDR1 SNHLY and CDR2 FYNNEI. The CDR3 consists of 15 residues. V lost 3 bases, J lost 6 bases, and 16 bases lay in between. CDR3 in amino acids: CASSDGGGPGDTQYF. The CDR3 nucleotides are TGTGCCAGCAGTGATGGCGGGGGCCCCGGGGATACGCAGTATTTT.

This chain connects TRBV5-1 to TRBJ2-7; D gene uncertain. Trimming pared 1 base from V and 9 bases from J, leaving 20 bases between. The CDR3 runs 15 residues. Per the germline V gene, CDR1 is SGHRS and CDR2 is YFSETQ. The CDR3 DNA reads as TGCGCCAGCAGCTTGAGGAGCACGTCCTACGTCGGGCAGTACTTC. Its protein is CASSLRSTSYVGQYF.

The chain links TRBV5-6 to TRBJ2-3, with 8 bases matching TRBD1. The junction had 6 bases not matched to a gene; V was cut back by 5 bases and J by 4 bases. The CDR3 runs to 14 residues. The germline V gene has CDR1 SGHDT and CDR2 YYEEEE. This CDR3 is CASRSGQVADTQYF. The CDR3 bases are TGTGCCAGCAGATCGGGACAGGTCGCAGATACGCAGTATTTT.

This rearrangement joins TRBV5-6 to TRBJ2-3; 8 bases align to TRBD1. Looked up from germline, CDR1 is SGHDT and CDR2 is YYEEEE. V gave up 4 bases and J gave up 6 bases; unmatched junction bases: 1. CDR3 length equals 12 residues. CDR3 region: CASSQGADTQYF. The DNA for the CDR3 is TGTGCCAGCAGCCAGGGGGCGGATACGCAGTATTTT.

The chain carries TRBV27 and TRBJ1-5; TRBD1 is a possible D gene (6 bases). V was clipped by 5 bases and J by 3 bases, with 11 bases between them. Germline CDR1 is MNHEY and CDR2 is SMNVEV (reference sequence). The CDR3 length is 14 residues. The CDR3 loop reads CASSLGQFNQPQHF. The DNA for the CDR3 is TGTGCCAGCAGTCTCGGACAGTTCAATCAGCCCCAGCATTTT.

The gene calls are TRBV7-2 and TRBJ2-7; 7 bases align to TRBD2. Germline V gene lookup returns CDR1 SGHTA and CDR2 FQGNSA. The CDR3 contains 14 residues. V trimming: 5 bases; J trimming: 2 bases; junction bases outside the gene matches: 6. CDR3 DNA sequence: TGTGCCAGCAGCGAGGCCCGGGGGGCCTACGAGCAGTACTTC. Translation gives CASSEARGAYEQYF.

The V call is TRBV29-1, the J call TRBJ2-1; D ambiguous. The CDR3 has 14 residues. Germline V gives CDR1 SQVTM, CDR2 ANQGSEA. V was pared by 3 bases and J by 0 bases, with 9 bases between. CDR3 region: CSVDGGSSYNEQFF. The CDR3, as DNA: TGCAGCGTTGACGGTGGTAGCTCCTACAATGAGCAGTTCTTC.

This chain links TRBV29-1 with TRBJ2-1; 7 nucleotides line up with TRBD1. Germline-derived CDR1 and CDR2 are SQVTM and ANQGSEA. This CDR3 is built from 15 residues. Trimming at V came to 7 bases and at J to 0 bases, leaving 9 bases not matched to a gene. Here the CDR3 reads CSASGTASSYNEQFF. In nucleotides, the CDR3 is TGCAGCGCCTCCGGGACAGCGAGCTCCTACAATGAGCAGTTCTTC.

J is TRBJ2-4 and V is TRBV14; TRBD1 or TRBD2 may be the D gene (6 bases each). The germline V gene has CDR1 SGHDN and CDR2 FVKESK. CDR3 size: 18 residues. The germline V and J ends were trimmed by 0 bases and 3 bases, with 18 bases remaining between them. CDR3 protein: CASSQDLEGGMGKNIQYF. CDR3 bases: TGTGCCAGCAGCCAAGATTTGGAGGGGGGAATGGGCAAAAACATTCAGTACTTC.

The V and J genes are TRBV27 and TRBJ2-7; D is ambiguous. This CDR3 spans 11 amino acids. Germline V gives CDR1 MNHEY, CDR2 SMNVEV (reference sequence). Trimming took 5 bases from V and 8 from J, leaving 10 bases between them. The CDR3 region has the DNA TGTGCCAGCAGTAACGGACCCCAGCAGTACTTC. It translates to CASSNGPQQYF.

The rearrangement uses TRBV13 and TRBJ2-5, with D uncertain. V lost 5 bases and J 5 bases, leaving 15 bases between the germline ends. The CDR3 spans 14 residues. Per the germline V gene, CDR1 is PRHDT and CDR2 is FYEKMQ (reference sequence). The CDR3 bases are TGTGCCAGCAGCCTTCGCAGTCCTCAGGAGACCCAGTACTTC. As protein: CASSLRSPQETQYF.

This chain uses TRBV6-1 with TRBJ2-3, with 9 bases that match TRBD1. The CDR3 length is 16 residues. Germline V gene sequence: CDR1 MNHNS, CDR2 SASEGT. The V gene end was trimmed by 5 bases and the J gene end by 5 bases; junction bases not matched to a gene: 11. The chain's CDR3 is CASSTPQGAWGDTQYF. The CDR3 coding sequence is TGTGCCAGCAGTACCCCACAGGGGGCTTGGGGAGATACGCAGTATTTT.

This chain connects TRBV7-8 to TRBJ2-5; 11 bases align to TRBD2. V trimming: 3 bases; J trimming: 4 bases; junction bases outside the gene matches: 1. The germline CDR1 and CDR2 sequences are SGHVS and FQNEAQ. The length of the CDR3 is 14 residues. The CDR3 loop is CASSFGLAGETQYF. CDR3 coding DNA: TGTGCCAGCAGCTTCGGACTAGCGGGAGAGACCCAGTACTTC.

This chain uses TRBV11-1 with TRBJ1-1, with 7 bases fitting TRBD1. Germline CDR1 SGHAT, CDR2 FQDESV (reference sequence). The CDR3 has 15 residues. The trim removed 6 bases at V and 4 bases at J, leaving 11 bases unmatched. Here the CDR3 DNA reads TGTGCCAGCAGTTCACAGGGGACCCTGGTCACTGAAGCTTTCTTT. It translates to CASSSQGTLVTEAFF.

This chain uses TRBV9 with TRBJ2-1; 11 bases line up with TRBD2. The CDR3 spans 16 residues. The germline gives CDR1 SGDLS, CDR2 YYNGEE. Trimming cost V 1 base and J 6 bases; bases outside gene matches: 6. The CDR3 DNA is TGTGCCAGCAGCGTATATGTAGCGGGGGGGGCCAATGAGCAGTTCTTC. This translates into CASSVYVAGGANEQFF.

A note on this clonotype: Sequence at one end of the junction differs from germline and may be a read error. V and J are TRBV20-1 and TRBJ2-3; possible D gene TRBD2, 6 bases. CDR1 and CDR2 from the germline V gene are DFQATT and SNEGSKA (reference sequence). The CDR3 runs to 15 residues. The CDR3 is CSARDGGSSTDTQYF. The DNA for the CDR3 is TGCAGTGCCAGAGATGGGGGGTCTAGCACAGATACGCAGTATTTT.

The V gene is TRBV2, the J gene TRBJ1-2; TRBD1 matches at 7 bases. Germline-derived CDR1 and CDR2 are SNHLY and FYNNEI. This CDR3 contains 12 residues. Trimming took 7 bases from V and 6 from J; bases not matched to a gene: 5. The CDR3 DNA follows: TGTGCCAGCACAACAGGGGAGGATGGCTACACCTTC. Its protein is CASTTGEDGYTF.

The chain links TRBV10-3 to TRBJ2-1; D is perhaps TRBD2 (6 bases). The CDR3 consists of 12 residues. The V gene's germline CDR1 is ENHRY and CDR2 SYGVKD. Trimming took off 6 bases at V and 4 bases at J, with 7 bases between the two ends. This CDR3 reads CAIRGLYNEQFF. For the CDR3, the DNA is TGTGCCATCAGGGGACTGTACAATGAGCAGTTCTTC.

The chain has TRBV13 and TRBJ1-2, with no clear D. Trimming took 5 bases from V and 4 from J, leaving 14 bases between them. This CDR3 contains 14 residues. The germline CDR1 and CDR2 sequences are PRHDT and FYEKMQ (reference sequence). Here the CDR3 reads CASSTGRTAYGYTF. The CDR3 nucleotides are TGTGCCAGCAGCACCGGCCGGACGGCCTATGGCTACACCTTC.

This rearrangement joins TRBV11-3 to TRBJ2-7; 8 bases match TRBD1. V shed 5 bases and J 4 bases; nucleotides not matched to a gene: 7. This CDR3 region has 14 residues. The germline gives CDR1 SGHNT, CDR2 YENEEA. CDR3 DNA sequence: TGTGCCAGCAGCGAGACAGGGGACCTATACGAGCAGTACTTC. Amino acid sequence: CASSETGDLYEQYF.

The rearrangement links TRBV6-6 to TRBJ2-5, with D uncertain. The CDR3 extends over 15 amino acids. CDR1 and CDR2 from the germline V gene are MNHNY and SVGAGI (reference sequence). With 5 bases removed from V and 1 base from J, the gap between germline ends came to 14 bases. The CDR3 DNA reads TGTGCCAGCAGTCCCTTGGGTTTTGGCCAAGAGACCCAGTACTTC. Protein: CASSPLGFGQETQYF.

The chain employs TRBV9 and TRBJ1-1, with D maybe TRBD1 (6 bases). Germline values: CDR1 SGDLS, CDR2 YYNGEE. CDR3 length equals 14 residues. Trimming stripped 0 bases from V and 1 base from J, with 7 bases between. The CDR3 here is CASSVGQANTEAFF. The CDR3 coding sequence is TGTGCCAGCAGCGTAGGACAGGCGAACACTGAAGCTTTCTTT.

CDR3 in amino acids: CASRWTSGRPEETQYF. The CDR3 coding sequence is TGTGCCAGCAGGTGGACTAGCGGGAGACCTGAAGAGACCCAGTACTTC. This chain connects TRBV3-1 to TRBJ2-5, with 13 bases matching TRBD2. Germline assignment: CDR1 LGHDT and CDR2 YNNKEL (reference sequence). With V trimmed by 6 bases and J by 3 bases, 7 bases remained unmatched. This CDR3 has 16 residues.

This clonotype came up a few times. V usage is TRBV27 and J usage is TRBJ2-7, with D hard to call. The CDR3 runs 12 residues. Trimming took 2 bases from V and 3 from J, leaving 5 bases between them. Germline lookup yields CDR1 MNHEY and CDR2 SMNVEV (reference sequence). CDR3 DNA: TGTGCCAGCAGTTTAAACAGCTACGAGCAGTACTTC. Amino acid sequence: CASSLNSYEQYF.